These 21 T cell receptor beta chains were sequenced from one sample in a study of cytomegalovirus exposure and HLA in healthy donors (TCRdb year 2017). The library was obtained by the immunoSEQ multiplex PCR assay. In its TCRdb copy, this immuneACCESS table keeps in-frame sequences only and misses some clones. Where compared with another copy, unresolved V genes explain less than half of these, and the others have no known cause. The sample data list 100,000 to 150,000 clones, and roughly 89% of these were observed just once. In total, the top ten clones hold less than 1.5% of the sample. Material for sequencing was PBMCs. The source of these receptors is a woman younger than 35 in good health and CMV-seronegative.

This clone was found once. The rearrangement uses TRBV18 and TRBJ1-2, with D maybe TRBD1 (6 bases). In germline, CDR1 is KGHSH, CDR2 LQKENI. The CDR3 sequence is 13 residues long. Between the trimmed V and J ends, which lost 8 bases and 5 bases, there was a span of 15 bases. The CDR3 reads CASAPAGDYGYTF. CDR3 DNA: TGTGCCAGCGCCCCCGCAGGGGATTATGGCTACACCTTC.

The CDR3 region is CASIPSGGAFNEQFF. CDR3 nucleotide sequence: TGTGCCAGCATTCCCAGCGGGGGGGCCTTCAATGAGCAGTTCTTC. This rearrangement joins TRBV6-1 to TRBJ2-1; 10 bases are shared with TRBD2. The CDR3 covers 15 residues. Losses at the gene ends were 7 bases for V and 6 bases for J; bases not matched to a gene: 9. Per germline, CDR1 MNHNS and CDR2 SASEGT.

The J gene is TRBJ2-7, the V gene TRBV4-1; tentative D call: TRBD1 (6 bases). Germline V gene data show CDR1 as MGHRA and CDR2 as YSYEKL. CDR3 length: 15 residues. Trimming took 0 bases from V and 2 from J, leaving 11 bases between them. DNA of the CDR3: TGCGCCAGCAGCCAAGAGACAGGTCTACCCTACGAGCAGTACGTC. It specifies CASSQETGLPYEQYV.

The V and J genes are TRBV25-1 and TRBJ2-3, with a tentative D call TRBD2 (6 bases). The CDR3 is 13 residues long. Trimming removed 7 bases at V and 1 base at J, with 9 bases between. The germline V gene encodes CDR1 MGHDK and CDR2 SYGVNS. CDR3 sequence reads: CASILAGTDTQYF. CDR3 sequence (DNA): TGTGCCAGCATTTTAGCGGGCACAGATACGCAGTATTTT.

The chain links TRBV11-2 to TRBJ1-4; 8 bases map to TRBD1. The CDR3 runs 15 residues. Unmatched junction bases numbered 5, after V lost 1 base and J lost 7 bases. CDR1 is SGHAT and CDR2 is FQNNGV in the germline V gene. CDR3 in amino acids: CASSLGDRGGEKLFF. For the CDR3, the DNA is TGTGCCAGCAGCTTAGGCGACAGGGGCGGTGAAAAACTGTTTTTT.

The rearrangement uses TRBV4-3 and TRBJ1-4; D remains ambiguous. The V gene's germline CDR1 is LGHNA and CDR2 YSLEER. This CDR3 is 16 amino acids long. V was trimmed by 1 base and J by 2 bases, leaving 11 bases between them. CDR3 region: CASSQVNRVTNEKLFF. CDR3 coding DNA: TGCGCCAGCAGCCAAGTGAACCGGGTGACTAATGAAAAACTGTTTTTT.

The rearrangement uses TRBV5-4 and TRBJ2-1, with D tentatively TRBD2 (5 bases). Looked up from germline, CDR1 is SGHNT and CDR2 is YYREEE (reference sequence). Trimming stripped 0 bases from V and 3 bases from J, with 13 bases between. This CDR3 is built from 16 residues. This CDR3 reads CASSLAGVKLYNEQFF. The DNA of the CDR3 is TGTGCCAGCAGCTTGGCCGGGGTGAAGCTCTACAATGAGCAGTTCTTC.

The gene calls are TRBV7-9 and TRBJ2-2; D remains ambiguous. Germline V gives CDR1 SEHNR, CDR2 FQNEAQ (reference sequence). Trimming removed 2 bases from V and 10 bases from J, with 11 bases in between. The CDR3 sequence is 13 residues long. DNA of the CDR3: TGTGCCAGCAGCTTAAGCAAACGCGAGGAGCTGTTTTTT. Amino acid sequence: CASSLSKREELFF.

This clone has only one observation. V gene TRBV7-2 combines with J gene TRBJ2-3; 13 positions match TRBD2. The ends lost 4 bases at V and 5 bases at J; junction bases unmatched: 6. The CDR3 has 16 amino acids. CDR1 is SGHTA and CDR2 is FQGNSA in the germline V gene. The CDR3 nucleotides read TGTGCCAGCAGCTCCGGACTAGCGGGAGAGATAGATACGCAGTATTTT. It translates to CASSSGLAGEIDTQYF.

With regard to this clone: The identical CDR3 is also encoded by other nucleotide sequences in the sample. The chain joins TRBV5-1 to TRBJ2-5; TRBD1 matches at 9 bases. Germline CDR1 is SGHRS and CDR2 is YFSETQ. Trimming cost V 3 bases and J 4 bases; bases outside gene matches: 1. The CDR3 consists of 13 residues. The CDR3 coding sequence is TGCGCCAGCAGCTCGGGACAGGGAGAGACCCAGTACTTC. This gives the protein CASSSGQGETQYF.

The chain has TRBV15 and TRBJ2-1; no clear D gene. The CDR3 consists of 16 residues. V lost 0 bases and J lost 0, with 9 bases in between. Germline V lookup: CDR1 LNHNV, CDR2 YYDKDF (reference sequence). CDR3 in DNA: TGTGCCACCAGCAGAGAACAGAATAGCTCCTACAATGAGCAGTTCTTC. As protein: CATSREQNSSYNEQFF.

The chain uses TRBV19 and TRBJ2-5; 8 bases are a match to TRBD2. Germline lookup yields CDR1 LNHDA and CDR2 SQIVND (reference sequence). The CDR3 has 14 residues. Germline trimming cut 7 bases from V and 2 bases from J; bases unmatched to any gene: 6. The CDR3 DNA follows: TGTGCCAGTACCCCGACTAGCGCACAAGAGACCCAGTACTTC. Protein sequence: CASTPTSAQETQYF.

The rearrangement uses TRBV30 and TRBJ2-6; the D gene is possibly TRBD1 (5 bases). Deletions cut 4 bases from V and 0 bases from J, with 13 bases between. CDR1 and CDR2 from the germline V gene are GTSNPN and SVGIG (reference sequence). The CDR3 is 16 residues long. The CDR3 DNA reads TGTGCCTGGACGGCAGGGAACCCCTCTGGGGCCAACGTCCTGACTTTC. This encodes CAWTAGNPSGANVLTF.

The genes are TRBV4-1 and TRBJ1-2; TRBD1 aligns across 9 bases. V was pared by 1 base and J by 9 bases, with 12 bases of the junction left unmatched. Germline CDR1 is MGHRA and CDR2 is YSYEKL. This CDR3 has 16 residues. The CDR3 region has the DNA TGCGCCAGCAGCCAAGGGTATGACAGGGGGTTGGTTCGCTACACCTTC. Its protein is CASSQGYDRGLVRYTF.

V gene TRBV28 combines with J gene TRBJ2-2, with 8 positions matching TRBD2. Germline V CDR1 and CDR2: MDHEN, SYDVKM. This CDR3 spans 15 amino acids. Trimming at V came to 3 bases and at J to 6 bases, leaving 6 bases not matched to a gene. Here the CDR3 reads CASSLNGRGAGELFF. The CDR3 DNA reads as TGTGCCAGCAGTTTGAACGGGAGGGGGGCCGGGGAGCTGTTTTTT. Full variable domain (missing parts from reference TRBV28 and TRBJ2-2): DVKVTQSSRYLVKRTGEKVFLECVQDMDHENMFWYRQDPGLGLRLIYFSYDVKMKEKGDIPEGYSVSREKKERFSLILESASTNQTSMYLCASSLNGRGAGELFFGEGSRLTVL.

This rearrangement joins TRBV4-1 to TRBJ2-3; the match to TRBD1 covers 8 bases. Trimming cost V 0 bases and J 1 base; bases outside gene matches: 3. This CDR3 is built from 16 residues. The germline gives CDR1 MGHRA, CDR2 YSYEKL. CDR3 nucleotide sequence: TGCGCCAGCAGCCAAGATCAGGGGGCGGGCACAGATACGCAGTATTTT. Its protein is CASSQDQGAGTDTQYF.

The chain carries TRBV5-1 and TRBJ1-4; no definite D call. The CDR3 has 12 residues. V lost 3 bases and J lost 5, with 5 bases in between. Germline V gene sequence: CDR1 SGHRS, CDR2 YFSETQ. The CDR3 region has the DNA TGCGCCAGCAGCTCCGAGAATGAAAAACTGTTTTTT. It yields the protein CASSSENEKLFF.

V and J are TRBV18 and TRBJ2-1; D perhaps matches TRBD2 (6 bases). The CDR3 covers 13 residues. Germline assignment: CDR1 KGHSH and CDR2 LQKENI. The V gene lost 8 bases and the J gene lost 9 bases, with 17 bases spanning the gap. The CDR3 DNA follows: TGTGCCAGCACCGAGAGGGGACTCCGTGAGCAGTTCTTC. This gives the protein CASTERGLREQFF.

The sample holds one count of this clone. V usage is TRBV28 and J usage is TRBJ1-2; perhaps TRBD1 as D (6 bases). V gave up 1 base and J gave up 0 bases, with 18 bases separating them. The CDR3 loop spans 18 amino acids. CDR1 is MDHEN, CDR2 SYDVKM, per germline. Here the CDR3 reads CASSLSPGHPMANYGYTF. The DNA of the CDR3 is TGTGCCAGCAGTTTATCGCCGGGACACCCGATGGCTAACTATGGCTACACCTTC.

This chain links TRBV10-1 with TRBJ2-2, with TRBD2 identical over 11 bases. Losses at the gene ends were 5 bases for V and 4 bases for J; bases not matched to a gene: 6. Germline CDR1 WNHNN, CDR2 SYGVQD (reference sequence). The CDR3 has 16 amino acids. CDR3 coding DNA: TGCGCCAGCAGTCCATCTAGCGGGAGGCGCACCGGGGAGCTGTTTTTT. Its protein product is CASSPSSGRRTGELFF.

V gene TRBV19 combines with J gene TRBJ2-1; 7 bases align to TRBD2. CDR3 size: 11 residues. Per germline, CDR1 LNHDA and CDR2 SQIVND (reference sequence). J was trimmed by 9 bases and V by 10 bases; bases with no gene match: 6. The CDR3 spells CATLAGGEQFF. CDR3 sequence (DNA): TGTGCCACCTTAGCGGGTGGTGAGCAGTTCTTC.